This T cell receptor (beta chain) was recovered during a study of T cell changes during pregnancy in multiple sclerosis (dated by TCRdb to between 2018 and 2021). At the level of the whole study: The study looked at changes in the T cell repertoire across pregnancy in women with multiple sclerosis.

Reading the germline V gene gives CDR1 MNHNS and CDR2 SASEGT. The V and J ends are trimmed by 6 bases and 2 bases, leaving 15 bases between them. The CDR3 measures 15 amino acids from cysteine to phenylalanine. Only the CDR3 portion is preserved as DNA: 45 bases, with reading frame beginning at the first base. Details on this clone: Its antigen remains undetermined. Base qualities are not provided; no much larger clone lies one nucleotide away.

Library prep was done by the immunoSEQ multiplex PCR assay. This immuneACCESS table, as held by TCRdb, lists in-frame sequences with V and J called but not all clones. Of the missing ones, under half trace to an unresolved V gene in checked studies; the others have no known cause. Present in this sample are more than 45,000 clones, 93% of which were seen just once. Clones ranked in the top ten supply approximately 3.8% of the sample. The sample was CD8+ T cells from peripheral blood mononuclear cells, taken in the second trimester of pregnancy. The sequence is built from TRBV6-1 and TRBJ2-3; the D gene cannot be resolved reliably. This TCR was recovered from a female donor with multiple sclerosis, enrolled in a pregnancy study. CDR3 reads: CASRESRGFTDTQYF. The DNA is TGTGCCAGCAGGGAGAGTCGCGGATTCACAGATACGCAGTATTTT.